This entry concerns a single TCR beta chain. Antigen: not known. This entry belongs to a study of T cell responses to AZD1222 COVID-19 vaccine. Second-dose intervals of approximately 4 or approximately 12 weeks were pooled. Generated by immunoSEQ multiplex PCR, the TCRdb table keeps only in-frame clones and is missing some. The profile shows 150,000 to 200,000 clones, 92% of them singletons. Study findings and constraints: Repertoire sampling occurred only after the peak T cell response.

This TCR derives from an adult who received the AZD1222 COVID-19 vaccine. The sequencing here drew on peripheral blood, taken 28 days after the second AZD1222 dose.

This CDR3 reads CASSFYSTGNYGYTF. The CDR3 bases are TGTGCCAGCAGCTTCTACTCGACAGGGAACTATGGCTACACCTTC. The V gene is TRBV5-6, the J gene TRBJ1-2; TRBD1 matches at 7 bases. The junction had 6 bases not matched to a gene; V was cut back by 2 bases and J by 2 bases. The CDR3 covers 15 residues. The V gene's germline CDR1 is SGHDT and CDR2 YYEEEE. The full variable domain, its missing parts supplied by reference TRBV5-6 and TRBJ1-2, is DAGVTQSPTHLIKTRGQQVTLRCSPKSGHDTVSWYQQALGQGPQFIFQYYEEEERQRGNFPDRFSGHQFPNYSSELNVNALLLGDSALYLCASSFYSTGNYGYTFGSGTRLTVV.